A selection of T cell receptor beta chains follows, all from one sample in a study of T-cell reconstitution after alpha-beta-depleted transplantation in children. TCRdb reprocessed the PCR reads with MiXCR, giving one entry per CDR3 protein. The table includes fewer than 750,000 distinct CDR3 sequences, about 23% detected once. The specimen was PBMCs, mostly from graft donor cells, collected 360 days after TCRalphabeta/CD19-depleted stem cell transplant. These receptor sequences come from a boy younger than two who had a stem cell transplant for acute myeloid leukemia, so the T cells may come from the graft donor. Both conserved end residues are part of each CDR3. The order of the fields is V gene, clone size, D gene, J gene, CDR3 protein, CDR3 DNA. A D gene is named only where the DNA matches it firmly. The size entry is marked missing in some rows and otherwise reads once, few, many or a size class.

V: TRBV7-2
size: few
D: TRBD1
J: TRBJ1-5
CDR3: CASSPEGGAYNQPQHF
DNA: TGTGCCAGCAGCCCAGAAGGGGGCGCTTATAATCAGCCCCAGCATTTT

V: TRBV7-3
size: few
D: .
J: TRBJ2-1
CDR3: CASSFQEGGQQFF
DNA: TGTGCCAGCAGCTTTCAGGAGGGGGGGCAGCAGTTCTTC

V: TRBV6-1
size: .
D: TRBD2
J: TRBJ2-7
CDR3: CASSPTSGDPYEQYF
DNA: TGTGCCAGCAGCCCGACTAGCGGGGACCCCTACGAGCAGTACTTC

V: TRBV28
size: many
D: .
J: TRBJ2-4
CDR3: CASSLYGPSPIAKNIQYF
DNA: TGTGCCAGCAGTTTATACGGACCCAGTCCCATAGCCAAAAACATTCAGTACTTC

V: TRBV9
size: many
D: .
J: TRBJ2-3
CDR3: CASSPSSTDSTDTQYF
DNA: TGTGCCAGCAGCCCCTCCTCGACAGACAGCACAGATACGCAGTATTTT

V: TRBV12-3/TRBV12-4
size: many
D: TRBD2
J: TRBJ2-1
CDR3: CASSFRDYGVNEQFF
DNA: TGTGCCAGCAGTTTCCGGGACTATGGGGTCAATGAGCAGTTCTTC

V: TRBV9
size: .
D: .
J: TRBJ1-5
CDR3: CASSRGGYSNQPQHF
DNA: TGTGCCAGCAGCCGTGGAGGCTATAGCAATCAGCCCCAGCATTTT

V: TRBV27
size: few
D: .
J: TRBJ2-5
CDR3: CASSPPDGQETQYF
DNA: TGTGCCAGCAGTCCGCCGGACGGCCAAGAGACCCAGTACTTC

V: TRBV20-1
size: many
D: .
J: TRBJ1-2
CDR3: CSARGHSDNYGYTF
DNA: TGCAGTGCTAGAGGGCACAGCGATAACTATGGCTACACCTTC

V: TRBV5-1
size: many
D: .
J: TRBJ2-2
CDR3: CASSLEGHTNTGELFF
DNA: TGCGCCAGCAGCTTGGAAGGACACACGAACACCGGGGAGCTGTTTTTT

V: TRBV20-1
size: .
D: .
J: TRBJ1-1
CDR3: CSARDLDINTEAFF
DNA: TGCAGTGCTAGAGATCTCGACATAAACACTGAAGCTTTCTTT

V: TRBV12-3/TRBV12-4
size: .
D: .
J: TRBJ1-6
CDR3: CASTPSRGDSPLHF
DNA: TGTGCCAGCACCCCCAGTAGGGGCGATTCACCCCTCCACTTT

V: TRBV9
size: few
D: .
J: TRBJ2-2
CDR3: CASSVDGRVKSTGELFF
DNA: TGTGCCAGCAGCGTAGACGGCAGGGTAAAGTCTACCGGGGAGCTGTTTTTT

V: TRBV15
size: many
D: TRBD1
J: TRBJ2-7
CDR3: CATSVRTGADEQYF
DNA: TGTGCCACCAGCGTACGGACAGGGGCCGACGAGCAGTACTTC

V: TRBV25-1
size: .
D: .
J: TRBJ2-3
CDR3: CASSGFSRDTQYF
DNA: TGTGCCAGCAGTGGATTTAGCAGAGATACGCAGTATTTT

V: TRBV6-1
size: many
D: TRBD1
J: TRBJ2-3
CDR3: CASSFDRARGTDTQYF
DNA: TGTGCCAGCAGCTTCGACAGGGCCCGGGGCACAGATACGCAGTATTTT

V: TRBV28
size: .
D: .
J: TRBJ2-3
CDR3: CASIPSPRTDTQYF
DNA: TGTGCCAGCATTCCTTCTCCTCGTACAGATACGCAGTATTTT

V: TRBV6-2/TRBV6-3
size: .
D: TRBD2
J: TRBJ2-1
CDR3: CASSYSKGLAGVWANNEQFF
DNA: TGTGCCAGCAGTTACTCGAAAGGACTAGCGGGGGTTTGGGCGAACAATGAGCAGTTCTTC

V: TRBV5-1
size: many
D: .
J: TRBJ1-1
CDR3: CASSWMDRHTEAFF
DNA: TGCGCCAGCAGCTGGATGGACAGACACACTGAAGCTTTCTTT

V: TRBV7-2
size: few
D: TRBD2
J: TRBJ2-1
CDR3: CASSRREGYNEQFF
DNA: TGTGCCAGCAGTCGTCGGGAGGGATACAATGAGCAGTTCTTC

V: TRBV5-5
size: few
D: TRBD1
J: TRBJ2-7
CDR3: CASSRTGTVAYEQYF
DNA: TGTGCCAGCAGCCGAACCGGGACAGTAGCCTACGAGCAGTACTTC

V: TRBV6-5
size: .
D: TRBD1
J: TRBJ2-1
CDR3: CASSYRDRGGNEQFF
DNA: TGTGCCAGCAGTTACCGAGACAGGGGCGGCAATGAGCAGTTCTTC

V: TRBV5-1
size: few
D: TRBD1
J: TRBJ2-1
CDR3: CASSYGGQGAYNEQFF
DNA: TGCGCCAGCAGCTATGGGGGACAGGGTGCCTACAATGAGCAGTTCTTC

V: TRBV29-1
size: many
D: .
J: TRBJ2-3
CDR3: CSVAQGEDTQYF
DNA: TGCAGCGTTGCCCAGGGCGAAGATACGCAGTATTTT

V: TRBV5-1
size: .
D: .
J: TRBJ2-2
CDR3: CASSLSASVGRELFF
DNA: TGCGCCAGCAGCTTATCGGCCAGCGTGGGGAGGGAGCTGTTTTTT

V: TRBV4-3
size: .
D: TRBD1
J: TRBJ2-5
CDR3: CASSQEAGQEETQYF
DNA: TGCGCCAGCAGCCAAGAGGCTGGACAGGAAGAGACCCAGTACTTC

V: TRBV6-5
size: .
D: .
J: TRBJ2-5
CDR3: CASSYSTKGEGQETQYF
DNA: TGTGCCAGCAGTTACTCGACAAAGGGAGAGGGCCAAGAGACCCAGTACTTC

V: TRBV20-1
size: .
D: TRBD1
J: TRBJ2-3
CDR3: CSATGTGGYADTQYF
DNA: TGCAGTGCCACCGGGACAGGGGGCTACGCAGATACGCAGTATTTT

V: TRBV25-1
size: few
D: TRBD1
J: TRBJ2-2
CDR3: CASSEDRVGTGELFF
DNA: TGTGCCAGCAGTGAAGACAGGGTTGGCACCGGGGAGCTGTTTTTT

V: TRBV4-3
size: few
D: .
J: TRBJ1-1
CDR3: CASSQESRPRTEAFF
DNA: TGCGCCAGCAGCCAAGAGTCCCGGCCCCGGACTGAAGCTTTCTTT

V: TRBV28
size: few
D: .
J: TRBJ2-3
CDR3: CASSYSDSTDTQYF
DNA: TGTGCCAGCAGTTACTCCGACAGCACAGATACGCAGTATTTT

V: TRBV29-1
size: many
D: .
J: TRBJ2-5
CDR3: CSVDHLQETQYF
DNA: TGCAGCGTTGACCACCTCCAAGAGACCCAGTACTTC

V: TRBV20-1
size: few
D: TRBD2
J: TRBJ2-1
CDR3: CSASVGLAGTYNEQFF
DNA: TGCAGTGCTAGTGTCGGACTAGCGGGAACCTACAATGAGCAGTTCTTC

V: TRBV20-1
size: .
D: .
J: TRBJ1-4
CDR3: CSARDRTEVNEKLFF
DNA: TGCAGTGCTAGAGATAGGACAGAAGTTAATGAAAAACTGTTTTTT

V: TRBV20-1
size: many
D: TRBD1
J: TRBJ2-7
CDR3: CSARTGGPSYEQYF
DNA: TGCAGTGCTCGTACAGGGGGTCCCTCCTACGAGCAGTACTTC

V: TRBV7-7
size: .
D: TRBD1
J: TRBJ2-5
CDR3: CASSSGQSVAQYF
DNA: TGTGCCAGCAGCTCGGGACAGTCGGTGGCCCAGTACTTC

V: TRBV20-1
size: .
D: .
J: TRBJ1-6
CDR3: CSAETDSRYNSPLHF
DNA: TGCAGTGCTGAAACAGACAGCCGCTATAATTCACCCCTCCACTTT

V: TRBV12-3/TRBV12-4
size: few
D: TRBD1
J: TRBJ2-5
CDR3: CASSYRDRGRGETQYF
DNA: TGTGCCAGCAGTTACCGGGACAGGGGGCGCGGGGAGACCCAGTACTTC

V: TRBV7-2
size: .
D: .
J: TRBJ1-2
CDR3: CASSLGPNARGYTF
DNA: TGTGCCAGCAGCTTAGGGCCTAATGCGAGGGGCTACACCTTC

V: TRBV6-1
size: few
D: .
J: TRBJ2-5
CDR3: CASSPSTGPAQETQYF
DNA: TGTGCCAGCAGTCCTTCAACCGGGCCCGCGCAAGAGACCCAGTACTTC

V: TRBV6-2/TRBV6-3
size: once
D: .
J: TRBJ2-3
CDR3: CASSYLPSGHTQYF
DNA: TGTGCCAGCAGTTACCTCCCTTCAGGTCACACGCAGTATTTT

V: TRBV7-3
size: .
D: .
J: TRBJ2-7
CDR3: CASSLNPSMNEQYF
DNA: TGTGCCAGCAGCTTAAACCCCTCTATGAACGAGCAGTACTTC

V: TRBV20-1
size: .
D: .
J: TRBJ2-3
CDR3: CSVAPWVGGTDTQYF
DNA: TGCAGTGTTGCGCCCTGGGTCGGGGGCACAGATACGCAGTATTTT

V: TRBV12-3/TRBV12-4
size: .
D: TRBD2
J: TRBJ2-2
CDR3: CASSFGAGGRTGELFF
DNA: TGTGCCAGCAGTTTCGGGGCGGGGGGCCGGACCGGGGAGCTGTTTTTT